This T cell receptor beta chain was sequenced in a study of T cell clonality in common variable immunodeficiency. This clone is judged medium-sized. No antigen is known for it. The sequence runs out 3 residues before the end of the CDR3; the remainder is reconstructed from the germline J gene. CDR3 length: 17 amino acids. From germline, CDR1 is DFQATT and CDR2 SNEGSKA (reference sequence). Deletions cut 2 bases from V and 2 bases from J, with 19 bases between. Study-wide points: Fewer deletions and N-nucleotide insertions were reportedly seen in common variable immunodeficiency TCR beta sequences. CVID subjects shared fewer TCRbeta clones than healthy controls did. CVID subjects had higher TCRbeta clonality than healthy controls, most marked in about a third.

The data were produced by immunoSEQ multiplex PCR, yet TCRdb's version contains in-frame clones alone and is incomplete. This repertoire holds under 45,000 clones, and none appear only once. The source of this sequence is a person aged 18 to 75 in good health. Material for sequencing was peripheral blood mononuclear cells. This chain connects TRBV20-1 to TRBJ2-4, with a possible D match to TRBD1 (5 bases). Here the CDR3 reads CSARTHRGQGTKNIQYF. The part of the CDR3 DNA that was read is TGCAGTGCTAGAACCCACCGCGGACAAGGAACCAAAAACATT.